These 17 T cell receptor beta chains originate from one sample sequenced in a study of identical twins. One entry per CDR3 protein results from TCRdb running MiXCR on the 5' RACE reads. The data contain 420,000 or so distinct CDR3 sequences, less than 20% of them singletons. The sequencing input was naive T cells sorted from blood. The source is a man aged 50-60 years in good health.

This clonotype has only a few counts. The chain uses TRBV29-1 and TRBJ2-2; D is unclear. Germline values: CDR1 SQVTM, CDR2 ANQGSEA. The V gene lost 5 bases and the J gene lost 4 bases, with 8 bases spanning the gap. This CDR3 is built from 12 residues. Here the CDR3 reads CSVHLSTGELFF. Written as DNA, the CDR3 is TGCAGCGTTCACTTGTCCACCGGGGAGCTGTTTTTT.

This clonotype has at least ten counts. No DNA is shown, since the ends of the CDR3 on it are uncertain; the CDR3 is the one TCRdb lists. The chain carries TRBV6-5 and TRBJ2-5; TRBD1 is taken as the D call from the table, unchecked against the DNA. The CDR3 length equals 16 residues, ends included. CDR1 MNHEY and CDR2 SVGAGI come from the germline V gene. The CDR3 here is CASSTSDRGYQETQYF.

This chain uses TRBV7-2 with TRBJ2-2, with a weak D call TRBD1 (5 bases). The germline V and J ends were trimmed by 5 bases and 1 base, with 17 bases remaining between them. Germline CDR1 and CDR2: SGHTA and FQGNSA. CDR3 length: 17 residues. CDR3 DNA: TGTGCCAGCAGCCCCAATCTCTGGGGCATGAACACCGGGGAGCTGTTTTTT. Encoded protein: CASSPNLWGMNTGELFF.

This chain links TRBV10-3 with TRBJ2-7; possible D gene TRBD1, 5 bases. Germline V gene data show CDR1 as ENHRY and CDR2 as SYGVKD. Trimming took off 3 bases at V and 0 bases at J, with 15 bases between the two ends. This CDR3 is 16 amino acids long. The CDR3 loop reads CAISDSMGRLSYEQYF. The CDR3 DNA reads as TGTGCCATCAGTGACTCGATGGGGCGCCTCTCCTACGAGCAGTACTTC.

Only a few counts were recorded for this clonotype. This sequence may be a read error, since a much larger clone differs from it by one base. J is TRBJ2-3 and V is TRBV3-1, with D unresolved. There are 13 residues in the CDR3. Looked up from germline, CDR1 is LGHDT and CDR2 is YNNKEL (reference sequence). V was cut by 4 bases and J by 0 bases, with 5 bases left in between. DNA of the CDR3: TGTGCCAGCAGCCCCACTAGCACAGATACGCAGTATTTT. Encoded protein: CASSPTSTDTQYF.

This clonotype was seen repeatedly, ten times or more. This CDR3 is CAISEVRGRNSPLHF. CDR3 DNA sequence: TGTGCCATCAGTGAAGTCAGGGGCAGGAATTCACCCCTCCACTTT. The rearrangement joins TRBV10-3 to TRBJ1-6; the D gene is possibly TRBD1 (6 bases). This CDR3 contains 15 residues. The germline CDR1 and CDR2 sequences are ENHRY and SYGVKD. V gave up 3 bases and J gave up 7 bases, with 13 bases separating them.

J is TRBJ2-5 and V is TRBV28, with unresolved D. The V end lost 5 bases, the J end lost 4 bases, and 20 bases lay between the germline ends. The germline V gene has CDR1 MDHEN and CDR2 SYDVKM. This CDR3 contains 16 residues. The CDR3 nucleotides read TGTGCCAGCAGTCCCGGCGGCCGGGCCCAAGGAGAGACCCAGTACTTC. It translates to CASSPGGRAQGETQYF.

The chain carries TRBV27 and TRBJ2-3; TRBD2 matches at 9 bases. V lost 6 bases to trimming and J lost 2 bases; unmatched junction nucleotides: 12. The CDR3 length is 17 residues. Germline V gene data show CDR1 as MNHEY and CDR2 as SMNVEV (reference sequence). CDR3 in amino acids: CASRPNRASGNTDTQYF. CDR3 DNA: TGTGCCAGCAGACCAAATCGAGCTAGCGGGAACACAGATACGCAGTATTTT.

This clonotype appeared many times. The chain combines TRBV12-3 or TRBV12-4 with TRBJ1-4; D might be TRBD1 (6 bases). V lost 7 bases and J lost 10, with 16 bases in between. The CDR3 totals 13 residues. CDR3 protein: CASNIGGQGKLFF. The CDR3 DNA follows: TGTGCCAGCAACATAGGGGGACAAGGAAAACTGTTTTTT.

The chain carries TRBV29-1 and TRBJ1-1, with D perhaps TRBD1 (5 bases). The CDR3 sequence is 13 residues long. The V gene's germline CDR1 is SQVTM and CDR2 ANQGSEA. Trimming left V 6 bases short and J 4 bases short, with 15 bases between. Here the CDR3 reads CSVETAQATEAFF. For the CDR3, the DNA is TGCAGCGTAGAGACAGCGCAAGCCACTGAAGCTTTCTTT.

This clonotype was counted a few times. The CDR3 sequence is CAISERLRVSYNEQFF. The CDR3 nucleotides are TGTGCCATCAGTGAGAGACTGAGGGTTTCCTACAATGAGCAGTTCTTC. This rearrangement joins TRBV10-3 to TRBJ2-1, with a possible D match to TRBD2 (5 bases). V shed 2 bases and J shed 1 base, with 12 bases lying between them. CDR1 and CDR2 (germline): ENHRY, SYGVKD. CDR3 length: 16 amino acids.

This clonotype appeared a few times. This sequence joins TRBV6-1 and TRBJ1-1; TRBD1 matches 7 bases. There are 13 residues in the CDR3. V shed 8 bases, J shed 1 base, and the junction held 4 bases outside the gene matches. Looked up from germline, CDR1 is MNHNS and CDR2 is SASEGT. CDR3 nucleotides: TGTGCCAGCTGCCGGACAGGGAACACTGAAGCTTTCTTT. Its protein is CASCRTGNTEAFF.

This clonotype came up many times. This rearrangement joins TRBV10-3 to TRBJ2-7; D uncertain. CDR3 length equals 14 residues. Per the germline V gene, CDR1 is ENHRY and CDR2 is SYGVKD. V was clipped by 2 bases and J by 0 bases, with 8 bases between them. The CDR3 nucleotides are TGTGCCATCAGTGAGGGCTCGCACTCCTACGAGCAGTACTTC. Its translation: CAISEGSHSYEQYF.

A few counts support this clonotype. The CDR3 reads CSASTGVGNTIYF. The CDR3 DNA is TGCAGTGCTTCGACAGGGGTCGGAAACACCATATATTTT. J is TRBJ1-3 and V is TRBV20-1, with TRBD1 matching 8 bases. V trimming: 5 bases; J trimming: 4 bases; junction bases outside the gene matches: 4. CDR1 is DFQATT, CDR2 SNEGSKA, per germline (reference sequence). The CDR3 is 13 residues long.

This clonotype was counted only a few times. The chain uses TRBV12-3 or TRBV12-4 and TRBJ1-2; 7 bases match TRBD1. The V and J ends lost 7 bases and 4 bases, in that order; junction bases with no gene match: 12. The CDR3 is 15 amino acids. Written as DNA, the CDR3 is TGTGCCAGCACTAAGGGGGCAGGAGGGAGCTATGGCTACACCTTC. This gives the protein CASTKGAGGSYGYTF.

The chain uses TRBV15 and TRBJ1-4; 7 nucleotides align to TRBD1. The J segment lost 7 bases and the V segment lost 0 bases, leaving 8 bases of the junction unmatched. Germline V CDR1 and CDR2: LNHNV, YYDKDF (reference sequence). This CDR3 comprises 16 residues. Here the CDR3 reads CATSREQGGVGEKLFF. DNA for the CDR3: TGTGCCACCAGCAGAGAACAAGGGGGCGTCGGTGAAAAACTGTTTTTT.

Only a few counts were recorded for this clonotype. V is TRBV7-9 and J is TRBJ2-1; D is possibly TRBD1 (6 bases). Trimming stripped 5 bases from V and 5 bases from J, with 16 bases between. The germline V gene has CDR1 SEHNR and CDR2 FQNEAQ (reference sequence). The length of the CDR3 is 15 residues. The CDR3 reads CASSPAWTDNNEQFF. CDR3 DNA sequence: TGTGCCAGCAGCCCGGCGTGGACAGATAACAATGAGCAGTTCTTC.